This T cell receptor beta chain is from a study of T-cell reconstitution after alpha-beta-depleted transplantation in children. Trimming pared 5 bases from V and 0 bases from J, leaving 11 bases between. The CDR3 extends over 15 amino acids. Germline V gives CDR1 SQVTM, CDR2 ANQGSEA. Molecular barcoding with unique molecular identifiers was used for the TCRbeta library. Via MiXCR, TCRdb re-called the PCR reads, giving one row per CDR3 protein. The table has about 270,000 distinct CDR3 sequences, approximately 9.6% seen once. The sequence came from a human donor who donated a stem cell graft to a child with SCID. V usage is TRBV29-1 and J usage is TRBJ2-6, with D hard to call. The sample in question was PBMCs from the stem cell graft donor, obtained from the stem cell graft. CDR3 in amino acids: CSVLGSTSGANVLTF. CDR3 nucleotides: TGCAGCGTTCTAGGCTCTACCTCTGGGGCCAACGTCCTGACTTTC.